This T cell receptor (beta chain) came from a study of blood T cell repertoires in COVID-19. Study summary: Acute-phase and convalescent COVID-19 samples originated in the United States, Italy and Spain.

Under the authors' procedure: Researchers report that nucleated cell counts were estimated from reference gene primer amplification. Assay: immunoSEQ multiplex PCR; the TCRdb copy retains only in-frame clones and omits some. V and J calls and clone size are as listed in that table; D and trimming were resolved from the DNA. Found here are approximately 130,000 clones, roughly 85% of them singletons; the top ten hold roughly 4.5%. V was clipped by 0 bases and J by 4 bases; unmatched bases: 6. CDR1 is SGHRS and CDR2 is YFSETQ in the germline V gene. The CDR3 is made up of 16 amino acids. The receptor was isolated from a human donor in a cohort sampled during active COVID-19. The rearrangement joins TRBV5-1 to TRBJ2-5, with TRBD2 identical over 10 bases. The sequencing sample was made of peripheral blood. The CDR3 sequence: CASSLEVAGGRETQYF. CDR3 bases: TGCGCCAGCAGCTTGGAGGTAGCGGGGGGACGAGAGACCCAGTACTTC.